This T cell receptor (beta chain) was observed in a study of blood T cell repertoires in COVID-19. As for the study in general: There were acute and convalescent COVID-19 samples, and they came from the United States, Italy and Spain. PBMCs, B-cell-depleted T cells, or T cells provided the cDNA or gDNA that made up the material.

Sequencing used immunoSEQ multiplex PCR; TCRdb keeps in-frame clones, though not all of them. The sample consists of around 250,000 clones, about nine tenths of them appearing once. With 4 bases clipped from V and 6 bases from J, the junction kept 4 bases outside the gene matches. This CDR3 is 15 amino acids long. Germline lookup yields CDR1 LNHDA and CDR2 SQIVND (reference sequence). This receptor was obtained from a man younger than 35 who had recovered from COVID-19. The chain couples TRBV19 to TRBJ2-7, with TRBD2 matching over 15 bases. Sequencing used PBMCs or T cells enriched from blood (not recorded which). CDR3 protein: CASSTLGLAGGEQYF. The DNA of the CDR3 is TGTGCCAGTAGTACATTGGGACTAGCGGGAGGCGAGCAGTACTTC.